Listed below are T cell receptor beta chains from one sample, sequenced in a study of Ad26.COV2.S vaccination and SARS-CoV-2 variants. Some clones are missing from TCRdb's copy, which holds only in-frame ones; the method was immunoSEQ multiplex PCR. The sample shows about 680,000 clones, more than 80% of them seen only once. The sequenced sample was peripheral blood, obtained in a trial of Ad26.COV2.S vaccine versus placebo. The receptors derive from a person aged 18-60 years who received the Ad26.COV2.S COVID-19 vaccine or a placebo. Each CDR3 is given with its conserved first and last residue. The D gene is left open where the match is weak. A clone size is listed for some rows: how often the clone was seen (once, few, many), or a class if it is expanded.

CDR3 protein	CDR3 DNA	CDR3 length	clone size	J gene	D gene	V gene
CASSVGSQGPSNEQFF	TGTGCCAGCAGCGTAGGTTCCCAGGGGCCCAGCAATGAGCAGTTCTTC	16	.	TRBJ2-1	.	TRBV9
CASSLGTGEYEQYF	TGTGCCAGCAGCTTAGGGACAGGGGAATACGAGCAGTACTTC	14	.	TRBJ2-7	TRBD1	TRBV11-2
CAITEGQGGQETQYF	TGTGCCATCACCGAAGGACAGGGAGGACAAGAGACCCAGTACTTC	15	.	TRBJ2-5	TRBD1	TRBV10-3
CASSEAGATGELFF	TGCGCCAGCAGCGAGGCAGGGGCCACCGGGGAGCTGTTTTTT	14	.	TRBJ2-2	.	TRBV10-1
CASSQGWGGPYEQYF	TGTGCCAGCAGCCAAGGATGGGGGGGTCCGTACGAGCAGTACTTC	15	.	TRBJ2-7	TRBD2	TRBV3-1/TRBV3-2
CAWSFLQGSSYEQYF	TGTGCCTGGAGTTTCCTTCAGGGAAGCTCCTACGAGCAGTACTTC	15	.	TRBJ2-7	.	TRBV30
CASSLGTSGSGNEQFF	TGTGCCAGCAGCTTAGGCACTAGCGGGAGCGGTAATGAGCAGTTCTTC	16	.	TRBJ2-1	TRBD2	TRBV11-3
CASSYSPSRYEKLFF	TGTGCCAGCAGTTACTCGCCCAGCCGATATGAAAAACTGTTTTTT	15	.	TRBJ1-4	.	TRBV6-5
CARSLATGKRSGANVLTF	TGTGCCAGAAGCTTAGCGACAGGGAAAAGATCTGGGGCCAACGTCCTGACTTTC	18	.	TRBJ2-6	.	TRBV7-5
CASSIGGSVNQPQHF	TGTGCCAGTAGTATAGGTGGATCAGTCAATCAGCCCCAGCATTTT	15	once	TRBJ1-5	.	TRBV19
CASGSTSEQFF	TGCGCCAGCGGGTCCACGAGCGAGCAGTTCTTC	11	.	TRBJ2-1	.	TRBV5-1
CASSRNQQGPYGYTF	TGTGCCAGTAGCCGAAACCAACAGGGTCCTTATGGCTACACCTTC	15	.	TRBJ1-2	.	TRBV19
CASSLAQQTGGYTF	TGTGCCAGCAGCTTAGCGCAACAGACGGGTGGCTACACCTTC	14	.	TRBJ1-2	.	TRBV7-2
CASSADTNEQFF	TGCGCCAGCAGCGCGGACACCAATGAGCAGTTCTTC	12	.	TRBJ2-1	.	TRBV10-1
CATEGNTDTQYF	TGTGCCACCGAGGGGAACACAGATACGCAGTATTTT	12	.	TRBJ2-3	.	TRBV10-3
CASRDRADTQYF	TGTGCCAGTCGAGACAGGGCCGATACGCAGTATTTT	12	.	TRBJ2-3	TRBD1	TRBV19
CASSLWDTGVLSPLHF	TGTGCCAGCAGCTTGTGGGACACAGGAGTCCTCTCACCCCTCCACTTT	16	.	TRBJ1-6	.	TRBV5-4
CASSRPGLGSYNEQFF	TGTGCCAGCTCACGACCGGGCTTAGGCTCCTACAATGAGCAGTTCTTC	16	few	TRBJ2-1	.	TRBV18
CASSYDRDNYGYTF	TGTGCCAGCAGTTACGACAGGGACAACTATGGCTACACCTTC	14	.	TRBJ1-2	TRBD1	TRBV6-5
CASSQALSSYEQYF	TGTGCCAGCAGCCAAGCGCTGTCCTCCTACGAGCAGTACTTC	14	.	TRBJ2-7	.	TRBV3-1/TRBV3-2
CASSLVLTGELFF	TGTGCCAGCAGCTTAGTGCTGACCGGGGAGCTGTTTTTT	13	.	TRBJ2-2	.	TRBV7-2
CASRPQGASGYTF	TGTGCCAGCAGACCACAGGGGGCGAGTGGCTACACCTTC	13	.	TRBJ1-2	TRBD1	TRBV6-6
CASSDPSSNQPQHF	TGTGCCAGCAGCGACCCCAGTAGCAATCAGCCCCAGCATTTT	14	.	TRBJ1-5	.	TRBV25-1
CASSHNDGAAPQHF	TGTGCCAGCAGCCATAACGACGGAGCAGCGCCCCAGCATTTT	14	.	TRBJ1-5	.	TRBV3-1/TRBV3-2
CAWSVGGAPYQPQHF	TGTGCCTGGAGTGTCGGAGGGGCGCCTTATCAGCCCCAGCATTTT	15	.	TRBJ1-5	.	TRBV30
CASGLVVETGELFF	TGTGCTAGTGGTTTGGTAGTGGAGACCGGGGAGCTGTTTTTT	14	.	TRBJ2-2	.	TRBV12-5
CASSYSRGGADTQYF	TGTGCCAGCAGTTACTCGAGGGGGGGGGCGGATACGCAGTATTTT	15	.	TRBJ2-3	.	TRBV6-5
CASSLDPGRSPLHF	TGTGCCAGCAGCTTAGATCCCGGGCGTTCACCCCTCCACTTT	14	.	TRBJ1-6	.	TRBV11-2
CASSGPGGIGNQPQHF	TGTGCCAGTAGTGGCCCAGGGGGCATCGGCAATCAGCCCCAGCATTTT	16	.	TRBJ1-5	TRBD1	TRBV19
CAWNKRANTEAFF	TGTGCCTGGAACAAACGGGCTAACACTGAAGCTTTCTTT	13	.	TRBJ1-1	.	TRBV30
CASRGLSSNEQFF	TGTGCCAGCAGGGGACTATCTAGCAATGAGCAGTTCTTC	13	once	TRBJ2-1	TRBD2	TRBV6-4
CASSLGRTGTNIQYF	TGCGCCAGCAGCTTGGGAAGGACAGGGACAAACATTCAGTACTTC	15	.	TRBJ2-4	TRBD1	TRBV5-1
CASSERDSETQYF	TGTGCCAGCAGTGAGCGGGACTCAGAGACCCAGTACTTC	13	.	TRBJ2-5	.	TRBV6-1
CATSGGQNYEKLFF	TGTGCCACCAGTGGTGGACAGAACTATGAAAAACTGTTTTTT	14	.	TRBJ1-4	.	TRBV24-1
CASSQRERGFNYGYTF	TGTGCCAGCAGCCAACGCGAGAGGGGATTTAACTATGGCTACACCTTC	16	.	TRBJ1-2	.	TRBV7-2
CSVEASYTEAFF	TGCAGCGTTGAGGCCAGTTACACTGAAGCTTTCTTT	12	.	TRBJ1-1	.	TRBV29-1
CAWSYRGRGYTF	TGTGCCTGGAGTTACAGGGGGCGAGGCTACACCTTC	12	.	TRBJ1-2	TRBD1	TRBV30
CASSQDEGTSGSRVQETQYF	TGTGCCAGCAGCCAAGATGAGGGGACTAGCGGGAGTAGAGTTCAAGAGACCCAGTACTTC	20	.	TRBJ2-5	TRBD2	TRBV4-2
CASSYGGRVDEQFF	TGTGCCAGCAGTTACGGGGGCAGGGTAGATGAGCAGTTCTTC	14	.	TRBJ2-1	.	TRBV6-5
CASSGLAQETQYF	TGTGCCAGCAGTGGACTAGCACAAGAGACCCAGTACTTC	13	once	TRBJ2-5	TRBD2	TRBV25-1
CASSRNRGLYNEQFF	TGTGCCAGCAGCAGGAACAGGGGTCTTTACAATGAGCAGTTCTTC	15	.	TRBJ2-1	TRBD1	TRBV14
CASSFFNEETQYF	TGTGCCAGCAGTTTTTTTAACGAGGAGACCCAGTACTTC	13	.	TRBJ2-5	.	TRBV12-3/TRBV12-4
CVTVGGSEAFF	TGTGTGACGGTGGGGGGTTCGGAAGCTTTCTTT	11	.	TRBJ1-1	.	TRBV2
CASSLAGQGQYF	TGTGCCAGCAGCTTGGCCGGGCAAGGGCAGTACTTC	12	.	TRBJ2-7	.	TRBV5-4
CASSIFLNTEAFF	TGTGCCAGTAGTATTTTTCTCAACACTGAAGCTTTCTTT	13	.	TRBJ1-1	.	TRBV19
CATSDSELSGWETQYF	TGTGCCACCAGTGATTCTGAACTGTCAGGATGGGAGACCCAGTACTTC	16	.	TRBJ2-5	.	TRBV24-1
CASSGGTNEKLFF	TGTGCCAGCTCAGGGGGAACTAATGAAAAACTGTTTTTT	13	once	TRBJ1-4	TRBD1	TRBV12-3/TRBV12-4
CASSPPSANEQFF	TGTGCCAGCTCACCACCTTCAGCGAATGAGCAGTTCTTC	13	.	TRBJ2-1	.	TRBV18
CASSVDRTGDTGELFF	TGTGCCAGCAGCGTAGACAGGACCGGTGACACCGGGGAGCTGTTTTTT	16	.	TRBJ2-2	.	TRBV9
CASSQRGTYEQYF	TGTGCCAGCAGCCAACGGGGGACCTACGAGCAGTACTTC	13	.	TRBJ2-7	.	TRBV3-1/TRBV3-2
CAIRKSGTGSVEQYF	TGTGCCATCAGAAAGTCCGGGACAGGGTCGGTCGAGCAGTACTTC	15	.	TRBJ2-7	TRBD1	TRBV10-3
CASSQTGDRGIYEQYF	TGTGCCAGCAGCCAAACAGGGGACAGGGGTATTTACGAGCAGTACTTC	16	once	TRBJ2-7	TRBD1	TRBV13
CASSLGAGGDTQYF	TGTGCCAGCAGCTTAGGGGCAGGGGGAGATACGCAGTATTTT	14	.	TRBJ2-3	TRBD1	TRBV7-9
CASSYMDRKNTGELFF	TGTGCCAGCAGTTATATGGACAGAAAGAACACCGGGGAGCTGTTTTTT	16	.	TRBJ2-2	.	TRBV6-5
CASSYETGSPFPNYGYTF	TGTGCCAGCAGCTACGAAACAGGGTCTCCGTTTCCTAACTATGGCTACACCTTC	18	.	TRBJ1-2	.	TRBV7-9
CASSVDRGSYEQYF	TGTGCCAGTAGTGTTGACAGGGGTTCCTACGAGCAGTACTTC	14	.	TRBJ2-7	TRBD1	TRBV19
CASSIGVTYNSPLHF	TGTGCCAGTAGTATTGGGGTAACCTATAATTCACCCCTCCACTTT	15	.	TRBJ1-6	.	TRBV19
CASSYVGGFGEQYF	TGTGCCAGCAGTTACGTCGGGGGTTTTGGGGAGCAGTACTTC	14	.	TRBJ2-7	.	TRBV6-6